Below are 29 T cell receptor beta chains sequenced from a single sample in a study of T cells expressing NK-cell markers. One entry per CDR3 protein, without DNA, is what TCRdb gives after re-calling the 5' RACE reads. This sample's table has 200,000 to 300,000 distinct CDR3 sequences. The sample was blood T cells: a sorted CD56 or NKG2C T cell subset, CD4+ or CD8+ T cells, or bulk PBMC T cells (not recorded which). These receptors all come from a woman aged 18-70 years in good health.

The V and J genes are TRBV18 and TRBJ2-7; absent DNA, TCRdb's TRBD2 call cannot be checked. CDR1 KGHSH and CDR2 LQKENI come from the germline V gene. The CDR3 is 16 residues long. Here the CDR3 reads CASSQTAASGSREQYF.

V gene TRBV12-3 or TRBV12-4 combines with J gene TRBJ2-3; the TCRdb call, TRBD1, lacks DNA for checking. The CDR3 sequence is 16 residues long. The CDR3 sequence: CASSLEQRYPGDTQYF.

The chain employs TRBV7-3 and TRBJ1-2; without DNA, the TCRdb call of TRBD1 cannot be checked. Per germline, CDR1 SGHTA and CDR2 FQGTGA. There are 15 residues in the CDR3. The CDR3 sequence: CASSPDPRTGGGYTF.

This chain links TRBV5-1 with TRBJ2-3; the TRBD1 assignment by TCRdb is unverifiable without DNA. Germline-derived CDR1 and CDR2 are SGHRS and YFSETQ. The CDR3 contains 16 residues. The CDR3 reads CASSLTGTGISDTQYF.

This chain connects TRBV7-2 to TRBJ2-1. CDR1 and CDR2 from the germline V gene are SGHTA and FQGNSA. The CDR3 covers 12 residues. CDR3 protein: CASSLPYNEQFF.

The chain uses TRBV7-2 and TRBJ2-7; the TRBD2 assignment by TCRdb is unverifiable without DNA. Germline assignment: CDR1 SGHTA and CDR2 FQGNSA. This CDR3 has 16 residues. CDR3 in amino acids: CASSLGGTSVSYEQYF. Drawing the rest from reference TRBV7-2 and TRBJ2-7, the complete variable domain is GAGVSQSPSNKVTEKGKDVELRCDPISGHTALYWYRQSLGQGLEFLIYFQGNSAPDKSGLPSDRFSAERTGGSVSTLTIQRTQQEDSAVYLCASSLGGTSVSYEQYFGPGTRLTVT.

This chain links TRBV12-3 or TRBV12-4 with TRBJ2-5; TCRdb proposes TRBD1, but this gene call is untestable without DNA. The CDR3 runs 13 residues. The CDR3 spells CASRKTGTETQYF.

The J gene is TRBJ2-4, the V gene TRBV4-3. The CDR3 loop spans 14 amino acids. Looked up from germline, CDR1 is LGHNA and CDR2 is YSLEER. The CDR3 region is CASSRQAQKNIQYF.

The rearrangement joins TRBV4-2 to TRBJ1-4. Germline lookup yields CDR1 LGHNA and CDR2 YNFKEQ. The CDR3 is made up of 16 amino acids. CDR3 sequence reads: CASSQDAGGPNEKLFF.

The rearrangement links TRBV5-4 to TRBJ1-2; TCRdb selects TRBD1, and the lack of DNA leaves this call unchecked. This CDR3 spans 13 amino acids. Germline V lookup: CDR1 SGHNT, CDR2 YYREEE (reference sequence). CDR3 amino acids: CASSPRTAYGYTF.

The chain links TRBV7-9 to TRBJ2-3. The germline gives CDR1 SEHNR, CDR2 FQNEAQ (reference sequence). The CDR3 covers 13 residues. The CDR3 reads CASSLARVDTQYF.

The chain links TRBV12-3 or TRBV12-4 to TRBJ2-3; absent DNA, TCRdb's TRBD1 call cannot be checked. This CDR3 contains 14 residues. CDR3 region: CASSLSAGAYTQYF.

The chain recombines TRBV11-1 with TRBJ2-7; TCRdb indicates TRBD1, and absent DNA this call remains unverified. CDR1 is SGHAT and CDR2 is FQDESV in the germline V gene (reference sequence). CDR3 length: 15 amino acids. CDR3 amino acids: CASSPPGQVRYEQYF.

The chain has TRBV29-1 and TRBJ1-1; with no DNA, the TCRdb D assignment of TRBD1 cannot be verified. CDR3 size: 14 residues. Germline CDR1 is SQVTM and CDR2 is ANQGSEA. This CDR3 is CSAFSPPGNTEAFF.

This chain connects TRBV27 to TRBJ2-1; the D gene TCRdb calls, TRBD2, cannot be checked with no DNA. This CDR3 has 17 amino acids. Germline loops: CDR1 MNHEY, CDR2 SMNVEV (reference sequence). CDR3 in amino acids: CASSSPSGGLSYNEQFF.

The chain combines TRBV27 with TRBJ2-1; without DNA, the TCRdb call of TRBD2 cannot be checked. CDR3 length: 15 amino acids. Per germline, CDR1 MNHEY and CDR2 SMNVEV (reference sequence). CDR3 protein: CASSPGTSGRNEQFF.

The rearrangement joins TRBV28 to TRBJ2-7. CDR3 length: 12 amino acids. Germline values: CDR1 MDHEN, CDR2 SYDVKM. CDR3 sequence: CASRGFTYEQYF.

The V and J genes are TRBV20-1 and TRBJ1-1; TCRdb selects TRBD1, and the lack of DNA leaves this call unchecked. Per germline, CDR1 DFQATT and CDR2 SNEGSKA (reference sequence). This CDR3 has 16 residues. The CDR3 protein is CSARPADRGPNTEAFF.

V is TRBV7-2 and J is TRBJ1-1. Germline V gene lookup returns CDR1 SGHTA and CDR2 FQGNSA. The CDR3 is 13 residues long. This CDR3 reads CASSLGINTEAFF.

The V and J genes are TRBV6-5 and TRBJ1-6. CDR3 length: 16 residues. Germline CDR1 MNHEY, CDR2 SVGAGI. CDR3: CASSYGGDRDNSPLHF.

The chain joins TRBV24-1 to TRBJ2-1. Germline V gene lookup returns CDR1 KGHDR and CDR2 SFDVKD. The CDR3 totals 12 residues. The chain's CDR3 is CATSGAYNEQFF.

The chain joins TRBV10-3 to TRBJ2-5; the TRBD1 assignment by TCRdb is unverifiable without DNA. CDR3 length: 13 amino acids. Looked up from germline, CDR1 is ENHRY and CDR2 is SYGVKD. The CDR3 protein is CAISVTAQETQYF.

CDR3 region: CASSRTQRTGELFF. The chain employs TRBV11-3 and TRBJ2-2; without DNA, the TCRdb call of TRBD1 cannot be checked. Germline lookup yields CDR1 SGHNT and CDR2 YENEEA. This CDR3 is built from 14 residues.

V and J are TRBV10-3 and TRBJ2-7; TCRdb's D call of TRBD2 is untestable without DNA. The CDR3 loop spans 14 amino acids. Germline V gene data show CDR1 as ENHRY and CDR2 as SYGVKD. Here the CDR3 reads CAISTSGRSEEQYF.

This chain uses TRBV12-3 or TRBV12-4 with TRBJ2-7; the D gene TCRdb calls, TRBD2, cannot be checked with no DNA. The CDR3 extends over 14 amino acids. The CDR3 loop is CASSFSSVVYEQYF.

The chain uses TRBV5-1 and TRBJ2-1; the D gene TCRdb calls, TRBD2, cannot be checked with no DNA. CDR1 is SGHRS and CDR2 is YFSETQ in the germline V gene. CDR3 size: 13 residues. The CDR3 spells CASSSLAGGPKFF.

The chain couples TRBV12-3 or TRBV12-4 to TRBJ1-1; absent DNA, TCRdb's TRBD1 call cannot be checked. The CDR3 is made up of 14 amino acids. The CDR3 loop reads CASSDKPGVPEAFF.

J is TRBJ1-1 and V is TRBV6-5; no DNA is available, so the TRBD1 call from TCRdb remains unchecked. The germline V gene encodes CDR1 MNHEY and CDR2 SVGAGI. The CDR3 contains 15 residues. CDR3 region: CASSYSARARSEAFF.

The chain has TRBV3-1 and TRBJ2-1; the TCRdb call, TRBD1, lacks DNA for checking. The CDR3 runs 14 residues. Looked up from germline, CDR1 is LGHDT and CDR2 is YNNKEL (reference sequence). CDR3 amino acids: CASSARDRVAEQFF.